Listed here are 10 T cell receptor beta chains from one sample, sequenced in a study of blood T cell repertoires in COVID-19. Profiling relied on immunoSEQ multiplex PCR, and the TCRdb table lists in-frame clones only, not all of them. The sample shows about 69,000 clones, 82% of them seen only once. Material for sequencing was peripheral blood. These receptors all stem from an elderly woman with acute or convalescent COVID-19.

This clone showed up just a few times. The rearrangement links TRBV19 to TRBJ2-7; a weak D match, TRBD1 (6 bases). Germline assignment: CDR1 LNHDA and CDR2 SQIVND (reference sequence). This CDR3 is 13 amino acids long. V was pared by 9 bases and J by 2 bases, with 14 bases between. Here the CDR3 DNA reads TGTGCCAGCCGCAGCCAGGGGACCTACGAGCAGTACTTC. As protein: CASRSQGTYEQYF.

Of note for this clone: Different DNA sequences within this sample yield the same CDR3. This chain joins TRBV7-3 and TRBJ2-3; 14 positions match TRBD2. This CDR3 has 17 residues. V trimming: 4 bases; J trimming: 3 bases; junction bases outside the gene matches: 6. Germline values: CDR1 SGHTA, CDR2 FQGTGA. CDR3 nucleotide sequence: TGTGCCAGCAGCTCACGACTAGCGGGGGGGCCTACAGATACGCAGTATTTT. Translating it yields CASSSRLAGGPTDTQYF.

The J gene is TRBJ1-2, the V gene TRBV19; 7 bases align to TRBD1. Looked up from germline, CDR1 is LNHDA and CDR2 is SQIVND (reference sequence). The CDR3 spans 16 residues. Germline trimming cut 4 bases from V and 8 bases from J; bases unmatched to any gene: 16. The CDR3 loop is CASSKLPGQSMGGYTF. CDR3 DNA: TGTGCCAGTAGTAAACTACCGGGACAGTCGATGGGAGGCTACACCTTC.

Only one count was recorded for this clone. The rearrangement joins TRBV3-1 (or the pseudogene TRBV3-2) to TRBJ1-3; the D is unclear. Trimming stripped 0 bases from V and 0 bases from J, with 9 bases between. CDR1 is LGHDT and CDR2 is YNNKEL in the germline V gene (reference sequence). The CDR3 runs 16 residues. CDR3 sequence: CASSQDTQVSGNTIYF. In DNA, the CDR3 is TGTGCCAGCAGCCAAGATACGCAGGTCTCTGGAAACACCATATATTTT.

The V and J genes are TRBV9 and TRBJ2-3, with 10 positions matching TRBD1. The germline CDR1 and CDR2 sequences are SGDLS and YYNGEE. V lost 7 bases to trimming and J lost 2 bases; unmatched junction nucleotides: 7. The CDR3 contains 15 residues. The CDR3 loop reads CASSGTGVHTDTQYF. For the CDR3, the DNA is TGTGCCAGCTCCGGGACAGGGGTCCACACAGATACGCAGTATTTT.

The gene calls are TRBV27 and TRBJ1-1; perhaps TRBD1 as D (5 bases). V lost 6 bases, J lost 0 bases, and 14 bases lay in between. This CDR3 has 15 residues. CDR1 and CDR2 (germline): MNHEY, SMNVEV (reference sequence). CDR3 in DNA: TGTGCCAGCAGCCCAAACCGGGGGTTGAACACTGAAGCTTTCTTT. The encoded protein is CASSPNRGLNTEAFF.

This sequence joins TRBV30 and TRBJ1-3, with no clear D. The CDR3 is made up of 15 amino acids. V was trimmed by 2 bases and J by 0 bases, leaving 11 bases between them. Germline lookup yields CDR1 GTSNPN and CDR2 SVGIG (reference sequence). CDR3 bases: TGTGCCTGGAGTAAACGGAGGATCTCTGGAAACACCATATATTTT. Translation gives CAWSKRRISGNTIYF.

This clone appeared a few times. The chain joins TRBV5-4 to TRBJ1-1; TRBD1 matches 7 bases. V trimming: 5 bases; J trimming: 0 bases; junction bases outside the gene matches: 1. CDR1 is SGHNT and CDR2 is YYREEE in the germline V gene (reference sequence). The CDR3 spans 13 residues. CDR3 DNA sequence: TGTGCCAGCAGGGGACAGATGAACACTGAAGCTTTCTTT. It codes for CASRGQMNTEAFF. Full variable domain (remainder filled in from reference TRBV5-4 and TRBJ1-1): ETGVTQSPTHLIKTRGQQVTLRCSSQSGHNTVSWYQQALGQGPQFIFQYYREEENGRGNFPPRFSGLQFPNYSSELNVNALELDDSALYLCASRGQMNTEAFFGQGTRLTVV.

The chain is built from TRBV5-1 and TRBJ2-2, with 11 positions matching TRBD2. The germline V gene encodes CDR1 SGHRS and CDR2 YFSETQ. The CDR3 is made up of 19 amino acids. Losses at the gene ends were 1 base for V and 2 bases for J; bases not matched to a gene: 10. The CDR3 nucleotides are TGCGCCAGCAGCTTGTGGTCCGTAGCGGGGGGGCCCAACACCGGGGAGCTGTTTTTT. It encodes CASSLWSVAGGPNTGELFF. The whole variable domain, remainder taken from reference TRBV5-1 and TRBJ2-2, is KAGVTQTPRYLIKTRGQQVTLSCSPISGHRSVSWYQQTPGQGLQFLFEYFSETQRNKGNFPGRFSGRQFSNSRSEMNVSTLELGDSALYLCASSLWSVAGGPNTGELFFGEGSRLTVL.

This clone is a singleton in its sample. The genes are TRBV19 and TRBJ1-1, with a weak D call TRBD1 (6 bases). The germline gives CDR1 LNHDA, CDR2 SQIVND (reference sequence). The CDR3 sequence is 16 residues long. The V gene lost 10 bases and the J gene lost 2 bases, with 23 bases spanning the gap. In DNA, the CDR3 is TGTGCCACTCACTTGGGGGTAGACAGGTCTAACACTGAAGCTTTCTTT. Its protein is CATHLGVDRSNTEAFF.